This record covers a single TCR beta chain. The CDR3 has 18 amino acids. Germline V gene lookup returns CDR1 SGHTA and CDR2 FQGTGA. TCRdb re-called the 5' RACE reads, yielding one record per CDR3 amino acid sequence without DNA. The table for this sample gives 140,000 to 150,000 distinct CDR3 sequences. The sample originates from a study of monozygotic twins with inflammatory bowel disease. The specimen sequenced was blood. The chain carries TRBV7-3 and TRBJ2-1; TCRdb designates TRBD1, a call that cannot be tested without DNA. The sequence derives from a human donor with ulcerative colitis or Crohn's disease, or a healthy co-twin of an affected twin (not recorded which). The CDR3 spells CASSLKIGPGTGGLEQFF.